The sequence of this TCR beta chain was determined in a study of STAT5B mutations in CD4+ large granular lymphocyte leukemia. This CDR3 contains 12 residues. Germline V gives CDR1 SGHAT, CDR2 FQNNGV. Trimming removed 5 bases at V and 6 bases at J, with 10 bases between. Repertoires were generated with immunoSEQ multiplex PCR, while TCRdb's copy carries only in-frame clones and drops some. The data hold 7,500 to 8,500 clones, with about 74% observed a single time. Material for sequencing was PBMCs. This chain uses TRBV11-2 with TRBJ2-5; D gene ambiguous. This receptor was obtained from a woman aged 55-75 years with CD4+ T-cell large granular lymphocyte leukemia. The CDR3 nucleotides read TGTGCCAGCAGCCCCGGGCTCCAGACCCAGTACTTC. As protein: CASSPGLQTQYF.